Listed below are T cell receptor beta chains from one sample, sequenced in a study of vaccination and CD4 T cells after COVID-19. Each CDR3 protein is one row after TCRdb ran MiXCR on the PCR reads. The sample has approximately 13,000 distinct CDR3 sequences; 25% to 30% are singletons. These receptors lack a known antigen. The sequencing used CD4+ T cells from blood, cultured in vitro, collected before SARS-CoV-2 vaccination. The receptors were gathered from a human donor who received a COVID-19 vaccine. CDR3s include the opening cysteine and the closing phenylalanine or tryptophan. D genes are given only for firm matches. Clone size appears in some rows only: once, few, many, or a class for an expanded clone.

V: TRBV20-1; J: TRBJ2-7; D: TRBD1; size: few; DNA: TGCAGTGCAGGGACAGCTACCTCCTACGAGCAGTACTTC; CDR3: CSAGTATSYEQYF
V: TRBV7-2; J: TRBJ1-6; D: TRBD1; size: few; DNA: TGTGCCAGCAGCTTCACCGGGACAGGGGGTTCACCCCTCCACTTT; CDR3: CASSFTGTGGSPLHF
V: TRBV6-1; J: TRBJ1-6; D: .; size: .; DNA: TGTGCCAGCATCCCTCAGACCGTCGCTTCACCCCTCCACTTT; CDR3: CASIPQTVASPLHF
V: TRBV24-1; J: TRBJ2-7; D: .; size: .; DNA: TGTGCCACCAGTCCCCGGGGCGACACCTACGAGCAGTACTTC; CDR3: CATSPRGDTYEQYF
V: TRBV20-1; J: TRBJ1-3; D: .; size: few; DNA: TGCAGTGCTAGAGATTCGGGCAGGGCTGGAAACACCATATATTTT; CDR3: CSARDSGRAGNTIYF
V: TRBV2; J: TRBJ2-1; D: .; size: once; DNA: TGTGCCAGCAGATCTAGACTGATAAACGGGAATGAGCAGTTCTTC; CDR3: CASRSRLINGNEQFF
V: TRBV20-1; J: TRBJ1-5; D: .; size: .; DNA: TGCAGTGCTAGAGATCCAGGGGAAAGCAATCAGCCCCAGCATTTT; CDR3: CSARDPGESNQPQHF
V: TRBV19; J: TRBJ1-6; D: TRBD1; size: .; DNA: TGTGCCAGTAGGACAGGGGATTATAATTCACCCCTCCACTTT; CDR3: CASRTGDYNSPLHF
V: TRBV7-2; J: TRBJ1-1; D: .; size: few; DNA: TGTGCCAGCAGCTTCCAGACGTCCCCAAGGAACACTGAAGCTTTCTTT; CDR3: CASSFQTSPRNTEAFF
V: TRBV7-6; J: TRBJ2-7; D: TRBD1; size: few; DNA: TGTGCCAGCAGCTTAGGGACAGGGGGGTCCGGGGGTGGCGAGCAGTACTTC; CDR3: CASSLGTGGSGGGEQYF
V: TRBV6-1; J: TRBJ2-7; D: TRBD2; size: few; DNA: TGTGCCAGCAGTGTCGAGCGGGGGCCCTACGAGCAGTACTTC; CDR3: CASSVERGPYEQYF
V: TRBV7-3; J: TRBJ1-6; D: .; size: few; DNA: TGTGCCAGCAGCTTAATGGGCAGGGGTGATTCACCCCTCCACTTT; CDR3: CASSLMGRGDSPLHF
V: TRBV12-3/TRBV12-4; J: TRBJ2-1; D: TRBD2; size: .; DNA: TGTGCCAGTAATTCAGGGACTAGCGGGGGGCCATTCACCAATGAGCAGTTCTTC; CDR3: CASNSGTSGGPFTNEQFF
V: TRBV20-1; J: TRBJ1-5; D: .; size: few; DNA: TGCAGTGCTAGTCCCTCTTTATACGGACCCCAGCATTTT; CDR3: CSASPSLYGPQHF
V: TRBV2; J: TRBJ1-4; D: .; size: hyperexpanded; DNA: TGTGCCAGCGAGATGGACACAACTAATGAAAAACTGTTTTTT; CDR3: CASEMDTTNEKLFF
V: TRBV19; J: TRBJ2-3; D: .; size: .; DNA: TGTGCCAGTAGTTTCGTACGCGGCTCCAGCGGCTTGGCCTCGACGCAGAGTACGCAGTATTTT; CDR3: CASSFVRGSSGLASTQSTQYF
V: TRBV5-1; J: TRBJ1-1; D: TRBD1; size: .; DNA: TGCGCCAGCAGCTTAACCTCGCCCGGCGGCAGGGGGAGGGGGGCTTTCTTT; CDR3: CASSLTSPGGRGRGAFF
V: TRBV19; J: TRBJ1-4; D: .; size: .; DNA: TGTGCCAGTAGTAGGCAGGGGATAGAGTTTAATGAAAAACTGTTTTTT; CDR3: CASSRQGIEFNEKLFF
V: TRBV2; J: TRBJ1-2; D: .; size: .; DNA: TGTGCCAGCAGTGAGGGGGCAGGAGCTAACTATGGCTACACCTTC; CDR3: CASSEGAGANYGYTF
V: TRBV20-1; J: TRBJ2-3; D: TRBD2; size: few; DNA: TGCAGTGCGCCCGCGACTAGCGTTATAACAGATACGCAGTATTTT; CDR3: CSAPATSVITDTQYF
V: TRBV18; J: TRBJ2-1; D: TRBD2; size: few; DNA: TGTGCCAGCTCACCTACTAGCGGGGCTTACTACAATGAGCAGTTCTTC; CDR3: CASSPTSGAYYNEQFF
V: TRBV6-5; J: TRBJ2-5; D: TRBD2; size: few; DNA: TGTGCCAGCAGTTACGGCGGGGGGGTTAAGACCCAGTACTTC; CDR3: CASSYGGGVKTQYF
V: TRBV18; J: TRBJ1-1; D: .; size: .; DNA: TGTGCCAGCTCACCACCCATAGAGAACACTGAAGCTTTCTTT; CDR3: CASSPPIENTEAFF
V: TRBV20-1; J: TRBJ1-1; D: TRBD1; size: few; DNA: TGCAGTGCTCACAGGGGGCGGAACACTGAAGCTTTCTTT; CDR3: CSAHRGRNTEAFF
V: TRBV5-1; J: TRBJ2-3; D: TRBD1; size: once; DNA: TGCGCCAGCAGTTCCGACAGGGCGGACACAGATACGCAGTATTTT; CDR3: CASSSDRADTDTQYF
V: TRBV19; J: TRBJ2-7; D: TRBD1; size: few; DNA: TGTGCCAGTAGTATTGGCGGGACAGGGCCCATCGAGCAGTACTTC; CDR3: CASSIGGTGPIEQYF
V: TRBV6-1; J: TRBJ2-4; D: .; size: .; DNA: TGTGCCAGCAGTGAAGTATGGGGGTTCGCCAAAAACATTCAGTACTTC; CDR3: CASSEVWGFAKNIQYF
V: TRBV5-1; J: TRBJ2-5; D: TRBD2; size: few; DNA: TGCGCCAGCAGCTTAAGCGGGGGACCTCAAGAGACCCAGTACTTC; CDR3: CASSLSGGPQETQYF
V: TRBV15; J: TRBJ1-4; D: .; size: .; DNA: TGTGCCACCAGCAGAGACAGGGTTGGTGAAAAACTGTTTTTT; CDR3: CATSRDRVGEKLFF
V: TRBV6-1; J: TRBJ1-1; D: TRBD1; size: .; DNA: TGTGCCAGCAGTCGACAGGGCATCACTGAAGCTTTCTTT; CDR3: CASSRQGITEAFF
V: TRBV6-1; J: TRBJ2-5; D: TRBD2; size: .; DNA: TGTGCCAGCAGTGAGGTAGCGGGGGACCTCGGGGAGACCCAGTACTTC; CDR3: CASSEVAGDLGETQYF
V: TRBV2; J: TRBJ1-2; D: .; size: .; DNA: TGTGCCAGCAGTGAAATGCGACAAACGAACTATGGCTACACCTTC; CDR3: CASSEMRQTNYGYTF
V: TRBV20-1; J: TRBJ2-3; D: TRBD2; size: few; DNA: TGCAGTGCTAGAGACTCCACTAGCGGGGCAACATGGGGCACAGATACGCAGTATTTT; CDR3: CSARDSTSGATWGTDTQYF
V: TRBV7-7; J: TRBJ2-1; D: TRBD1; size: few; DNA: TGTGCCAGCAGCCCAGCCTTCCGGACAGGGAAGGATGAGCAGTTCTTC; CDR3: CASSPAFRTGKDEQFF
V: TRBV2; J: TRBJ2-3; D: TRBD1; size: few; DNA: TGTGCCAGCTTGAGGGACAGGGGGCCAGATACGCAGTATTTT; CDR3: CASLRDRGPDTQYF
V: TRBV27; J: TRBJ2-5; D: TRBD1; size: .; DNA: TGTGCCAGCAGGCCCTTGGGACAGAGCCAAGAGACCCAGTACTTC; CDR3: CASRPLGQSQETQYF